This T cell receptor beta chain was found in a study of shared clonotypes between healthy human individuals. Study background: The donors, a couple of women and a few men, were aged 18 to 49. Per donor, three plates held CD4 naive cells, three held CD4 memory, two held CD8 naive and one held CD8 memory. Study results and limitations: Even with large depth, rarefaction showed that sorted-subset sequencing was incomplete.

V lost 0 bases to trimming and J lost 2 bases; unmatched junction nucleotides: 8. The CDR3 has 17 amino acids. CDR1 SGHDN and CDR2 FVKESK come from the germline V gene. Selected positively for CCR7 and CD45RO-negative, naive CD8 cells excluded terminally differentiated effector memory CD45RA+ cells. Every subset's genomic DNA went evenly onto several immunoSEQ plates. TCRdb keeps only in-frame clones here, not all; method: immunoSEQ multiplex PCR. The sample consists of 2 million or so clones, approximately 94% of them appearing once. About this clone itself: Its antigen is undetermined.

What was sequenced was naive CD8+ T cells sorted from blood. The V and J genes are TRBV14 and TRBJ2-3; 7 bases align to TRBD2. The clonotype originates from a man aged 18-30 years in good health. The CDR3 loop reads CASSQDFGLEYTDTQYF. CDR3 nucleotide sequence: TGTGCCAGCAGCCAAGATTTCGGACTAGAATACACAGATACGCAGTATTTT.